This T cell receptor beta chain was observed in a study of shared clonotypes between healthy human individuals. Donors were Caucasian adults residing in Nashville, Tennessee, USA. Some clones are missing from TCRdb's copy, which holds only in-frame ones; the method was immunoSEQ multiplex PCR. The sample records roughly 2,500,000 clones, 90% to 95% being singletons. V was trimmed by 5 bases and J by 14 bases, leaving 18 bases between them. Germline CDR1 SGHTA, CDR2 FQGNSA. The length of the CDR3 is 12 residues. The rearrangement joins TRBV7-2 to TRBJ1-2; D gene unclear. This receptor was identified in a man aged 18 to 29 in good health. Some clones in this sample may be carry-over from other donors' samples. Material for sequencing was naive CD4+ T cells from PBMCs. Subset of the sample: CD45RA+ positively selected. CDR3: CASSPGRAPWTF. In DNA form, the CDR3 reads TGTGCCAGCAGCCCCGGCCGAGCCCCTTGGACCTTC.